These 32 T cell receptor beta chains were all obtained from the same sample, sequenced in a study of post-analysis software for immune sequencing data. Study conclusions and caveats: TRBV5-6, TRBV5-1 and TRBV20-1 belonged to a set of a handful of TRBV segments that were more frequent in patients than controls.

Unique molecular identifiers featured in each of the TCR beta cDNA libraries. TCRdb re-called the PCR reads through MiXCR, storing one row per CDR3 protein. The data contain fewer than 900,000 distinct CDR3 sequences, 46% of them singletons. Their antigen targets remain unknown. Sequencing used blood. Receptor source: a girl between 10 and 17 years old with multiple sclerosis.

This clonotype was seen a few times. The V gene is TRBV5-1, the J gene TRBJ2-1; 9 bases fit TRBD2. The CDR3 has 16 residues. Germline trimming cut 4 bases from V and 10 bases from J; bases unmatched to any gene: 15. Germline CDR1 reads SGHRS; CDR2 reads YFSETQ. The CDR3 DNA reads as TGCGCCAGCAGCCCGGGGGGGACTAGCAAGAGAGAGGAGCAGTTCTTC. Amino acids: CASSPGGTSKREEQFF.

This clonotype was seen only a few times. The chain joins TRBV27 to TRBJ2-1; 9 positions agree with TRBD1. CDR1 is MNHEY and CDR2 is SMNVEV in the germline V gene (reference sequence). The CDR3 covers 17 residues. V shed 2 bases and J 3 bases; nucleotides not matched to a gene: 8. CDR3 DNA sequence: TGTGCCAGCAGTTTACCTTTTCCGGGACAGGGCTACAATGAGCAGTTCTTC. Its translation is CASSLPFPGQGYNEQFF.

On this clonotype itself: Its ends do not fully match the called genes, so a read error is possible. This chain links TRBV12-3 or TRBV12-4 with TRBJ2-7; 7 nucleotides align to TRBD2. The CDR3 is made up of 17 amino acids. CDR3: CASSPPAFGGIAYEQYF. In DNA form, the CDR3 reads TGTGCCAGCAGTCCGCCCGCGTTCGGGGGGATAGCCTACGAGCAATACTTC.

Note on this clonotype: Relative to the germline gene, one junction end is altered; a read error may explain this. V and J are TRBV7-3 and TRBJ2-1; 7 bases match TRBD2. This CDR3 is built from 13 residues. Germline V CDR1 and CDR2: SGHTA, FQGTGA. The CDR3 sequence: CTSSLAGGNEQFF. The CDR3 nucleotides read TGTACCAGCAGCTTAGCGGGTGGCAATGAGCAGTTCTTC.

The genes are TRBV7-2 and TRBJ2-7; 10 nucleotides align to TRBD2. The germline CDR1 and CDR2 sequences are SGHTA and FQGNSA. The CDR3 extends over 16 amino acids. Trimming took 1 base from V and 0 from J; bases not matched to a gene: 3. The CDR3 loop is CASSLVAGGSSYEQYF. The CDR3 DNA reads TGTGCCAGCAGCTTAGTAGCGGGGGGAAGCTCCTACGAGCAGTACTTC.

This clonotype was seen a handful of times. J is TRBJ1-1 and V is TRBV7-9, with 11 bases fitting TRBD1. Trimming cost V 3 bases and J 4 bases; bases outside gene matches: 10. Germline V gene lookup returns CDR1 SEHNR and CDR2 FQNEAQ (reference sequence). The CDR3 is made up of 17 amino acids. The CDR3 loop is CASSFPGQGVLGTEAFF. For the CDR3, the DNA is TGTGCCAGCAGCTTTCCGGGACAGGGGGTCCTGGGCACTGAAGCTTTCTTT.

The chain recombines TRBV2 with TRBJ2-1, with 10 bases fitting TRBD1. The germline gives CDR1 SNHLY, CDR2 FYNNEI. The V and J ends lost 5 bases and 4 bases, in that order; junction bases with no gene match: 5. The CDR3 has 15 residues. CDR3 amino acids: CASSTDRGPYNEQFF. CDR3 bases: TGTGCCAGCAGTACCGACAGGGGGCCATACAATGAGCAGTTCTTC.

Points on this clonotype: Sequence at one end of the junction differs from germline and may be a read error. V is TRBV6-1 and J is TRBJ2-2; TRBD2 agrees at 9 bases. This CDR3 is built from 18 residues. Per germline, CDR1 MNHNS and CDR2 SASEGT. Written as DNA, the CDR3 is TGTGCCACCAGTCAGGGGCTCATACTAGCGGGGAACACCGGGGAGCTGTTTTTT. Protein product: CATSQGLILAGNTGELFF.

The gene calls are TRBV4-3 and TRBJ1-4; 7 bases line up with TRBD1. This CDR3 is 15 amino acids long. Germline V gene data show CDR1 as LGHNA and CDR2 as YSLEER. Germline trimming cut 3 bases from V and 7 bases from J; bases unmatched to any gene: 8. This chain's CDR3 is CASSQDGTEGEKLFF. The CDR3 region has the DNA TGCGCCAGCAGCCAGGATGGGACAGAGGGTGAAAAACTGTTTTTT.

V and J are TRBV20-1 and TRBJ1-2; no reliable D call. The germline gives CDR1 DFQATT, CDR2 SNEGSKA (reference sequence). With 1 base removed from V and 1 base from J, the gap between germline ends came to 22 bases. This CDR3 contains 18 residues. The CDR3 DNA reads TGCAGTGCTAGAGTTAATCCTCGGACGAAAAGATTTAACTATGGCTACACCTTC. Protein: CSARVNPRTKRFNYGYTF.

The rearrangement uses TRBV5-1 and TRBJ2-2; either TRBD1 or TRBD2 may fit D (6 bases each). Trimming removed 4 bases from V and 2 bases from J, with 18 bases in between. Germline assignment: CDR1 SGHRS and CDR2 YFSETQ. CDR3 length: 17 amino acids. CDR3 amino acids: CASSPGGWTENTGELFF. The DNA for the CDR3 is TGCGCCAGCAGCCCCGGGGGATGGACAGAAAACACCGGGGAGCTGTTTTTT.

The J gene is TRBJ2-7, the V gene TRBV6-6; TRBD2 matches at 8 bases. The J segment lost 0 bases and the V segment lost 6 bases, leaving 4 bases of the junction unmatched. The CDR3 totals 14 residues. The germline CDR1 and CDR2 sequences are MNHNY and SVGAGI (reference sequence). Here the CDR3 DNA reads TGTGCCAGCAGGGAAAGCGGGAGCTCCTACGAGCAGTACTTC. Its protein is CASRESGSSYEQYF.

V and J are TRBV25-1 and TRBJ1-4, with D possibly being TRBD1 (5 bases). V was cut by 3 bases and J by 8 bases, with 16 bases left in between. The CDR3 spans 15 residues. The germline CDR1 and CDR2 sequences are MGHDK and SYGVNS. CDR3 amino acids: CASSDSTGRGEKLFF. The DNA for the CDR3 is TGTGCCAGCAGTGATTCTACTGGACGGGGCGAAAAACTGTTTTTT.

Written as DNA, the CDR3 is TGTGCCAGCAGCCCAGCGGGGGGGACACCTTTCAATGAGCAGTTCTTC. Translated: CASSPAGGTPFNEQFF. The chain employs TRBV7-9 and TRBJ2-1; 10 bases map to TRBD2. The CDR3 runs 16 residues. Germline lookup yields CDR1 SEHNR and CDR2 FQNEAQ (reference sequence). The junction had 10 bases not matched to a gene; V was cut back by 5 bases and J by 6 bases.

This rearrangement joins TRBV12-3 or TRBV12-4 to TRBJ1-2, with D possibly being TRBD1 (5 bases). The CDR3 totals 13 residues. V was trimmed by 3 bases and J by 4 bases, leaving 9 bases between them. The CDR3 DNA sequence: TGTGCCAGCAGTTTCGTGAGGGGCTATGGCTACACCTTC. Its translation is CASSFVRGYGYTF.

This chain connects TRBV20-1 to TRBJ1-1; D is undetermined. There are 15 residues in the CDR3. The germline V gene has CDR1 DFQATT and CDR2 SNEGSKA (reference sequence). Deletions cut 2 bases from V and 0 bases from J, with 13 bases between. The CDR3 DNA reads TGCAGTGCTAGACCTCTATTGTCCATGAACACTGAAGCTTTCTTT. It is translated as CSARPLLSMNTEAFF.

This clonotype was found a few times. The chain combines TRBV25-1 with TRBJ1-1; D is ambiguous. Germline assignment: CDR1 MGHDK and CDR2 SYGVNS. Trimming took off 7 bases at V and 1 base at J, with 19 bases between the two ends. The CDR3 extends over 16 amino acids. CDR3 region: CASTDGRVGRNTEAFF. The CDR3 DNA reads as TGTGCCAGCACCGACGGAAGGGTGGGCAGGAACACTGAAGCTTTCTTT.

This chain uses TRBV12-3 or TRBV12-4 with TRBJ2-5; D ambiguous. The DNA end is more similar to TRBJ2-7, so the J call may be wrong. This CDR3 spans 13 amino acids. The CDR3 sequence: CASSQALAHEQYF. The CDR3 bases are TGTGCCAGCAGCCAAGCGCTTGCCCACGAGCAGTACTTC.

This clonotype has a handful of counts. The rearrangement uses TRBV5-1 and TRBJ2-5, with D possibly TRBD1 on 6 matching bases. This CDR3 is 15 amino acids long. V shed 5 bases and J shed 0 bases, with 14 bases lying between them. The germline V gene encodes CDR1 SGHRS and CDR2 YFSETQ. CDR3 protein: CASSLAGVDQETQYF. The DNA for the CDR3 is TGCGCCAGCAGTTTAGCAGGGGTGGACCAAGAGACCCAGTACTTC.

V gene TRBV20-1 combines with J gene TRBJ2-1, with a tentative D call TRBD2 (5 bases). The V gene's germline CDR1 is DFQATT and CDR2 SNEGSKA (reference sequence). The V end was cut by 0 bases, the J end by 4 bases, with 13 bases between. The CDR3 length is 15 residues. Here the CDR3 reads CSARDGGLLYNEQFF. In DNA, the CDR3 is TGCAGTGCTAGAGATGGAGGCCTCCTATACAATGAGCAGTTCTTC.

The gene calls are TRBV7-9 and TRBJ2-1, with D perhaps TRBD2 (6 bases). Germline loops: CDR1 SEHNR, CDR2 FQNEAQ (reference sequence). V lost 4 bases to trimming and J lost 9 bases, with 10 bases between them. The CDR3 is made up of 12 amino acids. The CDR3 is CASSSRDFEQFF. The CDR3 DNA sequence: TGTGCCAGCAGCTCACGGGACTTTGAGCAGTTCTTC.

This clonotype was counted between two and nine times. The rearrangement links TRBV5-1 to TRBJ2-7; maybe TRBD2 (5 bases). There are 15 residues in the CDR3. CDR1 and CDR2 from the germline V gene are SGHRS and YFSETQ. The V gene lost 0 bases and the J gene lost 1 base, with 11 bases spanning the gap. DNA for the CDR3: TGCGCCAGCAGCTTGGGGCCCCTAGCATCCTACGAGCAGTACTTC. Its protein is CASSLGPLASYEQYF.

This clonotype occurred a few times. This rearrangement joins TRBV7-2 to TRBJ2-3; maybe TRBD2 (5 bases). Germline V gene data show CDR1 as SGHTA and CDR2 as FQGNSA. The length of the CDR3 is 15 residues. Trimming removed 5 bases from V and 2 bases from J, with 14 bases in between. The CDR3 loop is CASSPAGRFTDTQYF. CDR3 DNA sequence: TGTGCCAGCAGCCCCGCGGGCCGATTCACAGATACGCAGTATTTT.

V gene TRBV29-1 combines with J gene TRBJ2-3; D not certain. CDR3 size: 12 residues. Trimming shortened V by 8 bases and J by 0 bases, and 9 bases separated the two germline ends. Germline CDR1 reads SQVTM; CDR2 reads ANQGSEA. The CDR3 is CSIPFSTDTQYF. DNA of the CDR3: TGCAGCATCCCTTTCAGCACAGATACGCAGTATTTT.

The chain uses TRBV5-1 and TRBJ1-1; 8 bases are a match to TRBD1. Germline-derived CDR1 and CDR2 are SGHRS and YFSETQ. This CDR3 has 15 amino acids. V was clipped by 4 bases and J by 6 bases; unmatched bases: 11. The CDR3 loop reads CASSLQGAGGAEAFF. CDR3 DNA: TGCGCCAGCAGCCTCCAGGGGGCAGGGGGAGCTGAAGCTTTCTTT.

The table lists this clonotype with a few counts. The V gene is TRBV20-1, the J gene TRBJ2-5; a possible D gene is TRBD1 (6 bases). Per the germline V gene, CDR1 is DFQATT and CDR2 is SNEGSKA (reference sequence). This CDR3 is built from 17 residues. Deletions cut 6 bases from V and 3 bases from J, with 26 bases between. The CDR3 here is CSASRTVSSRPEETQYF. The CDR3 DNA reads TGCAGTGCCTCCCGGACAGTCTCCTCACGCCCAGAAGAGACCCAGTACTTC.

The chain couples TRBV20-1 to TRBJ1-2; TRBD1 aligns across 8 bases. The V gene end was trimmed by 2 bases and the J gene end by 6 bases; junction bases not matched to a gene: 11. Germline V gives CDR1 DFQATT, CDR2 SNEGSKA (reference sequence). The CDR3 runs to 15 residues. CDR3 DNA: TGCAGTGCTAGATCGACTCCAGGGGGCGTAGATGGCTACACCTTC. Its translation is CSARSTPGGVDGYTF.

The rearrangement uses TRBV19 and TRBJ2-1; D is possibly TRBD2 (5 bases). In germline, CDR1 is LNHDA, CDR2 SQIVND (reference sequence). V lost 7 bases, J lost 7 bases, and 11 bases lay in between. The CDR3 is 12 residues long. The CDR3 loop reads CASTSRGNEQFF. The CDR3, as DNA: TGTGCCAGTACCTCCCGAGGGAATGAGCAGTTCTTC.

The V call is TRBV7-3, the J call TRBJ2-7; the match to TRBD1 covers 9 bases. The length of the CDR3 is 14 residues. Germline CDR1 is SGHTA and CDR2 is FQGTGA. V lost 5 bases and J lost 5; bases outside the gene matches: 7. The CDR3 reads CASSRGQGAHEQYF. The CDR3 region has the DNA TGTGCCAGCAGCCGGGGACAGGGAGCCCACGAGCAGTACTTC. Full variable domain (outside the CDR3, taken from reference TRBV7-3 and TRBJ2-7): GAGVSQTPSNKVTEKGKYVELRCDPISGHTALYWYRQSLGQGPEFLIYFQGTGAADDSGLPNDRFFAVRPEGSVSTLKIQRTERGDSAVYLCASSRGQGAHEQYFGPGTRLTVT.

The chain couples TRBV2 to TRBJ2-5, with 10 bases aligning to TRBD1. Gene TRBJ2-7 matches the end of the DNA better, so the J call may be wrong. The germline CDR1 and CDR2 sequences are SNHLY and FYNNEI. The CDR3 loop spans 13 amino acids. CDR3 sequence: CASRGQGHYEQYF. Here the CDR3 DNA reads TGTGCCAGCAGGGGACAGGGGCACTACGAGCAGTACTTC.

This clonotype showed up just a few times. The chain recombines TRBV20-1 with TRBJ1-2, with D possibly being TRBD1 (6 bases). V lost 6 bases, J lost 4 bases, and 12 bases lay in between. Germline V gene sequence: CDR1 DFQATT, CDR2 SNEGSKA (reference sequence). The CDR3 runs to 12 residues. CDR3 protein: CSARTEGYGYTF. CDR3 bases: TGCAGTGCAAGGACAGAGGGCTATGGCTACACCTTC.

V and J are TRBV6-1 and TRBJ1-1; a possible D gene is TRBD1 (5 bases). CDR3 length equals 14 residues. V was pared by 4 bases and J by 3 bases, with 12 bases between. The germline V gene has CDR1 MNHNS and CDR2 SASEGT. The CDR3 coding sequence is TGTGCCAGCAGTGTATTAAGAGGGGACACTGAAGCTTTCTTT. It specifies CASSVLRGDTEAFF.